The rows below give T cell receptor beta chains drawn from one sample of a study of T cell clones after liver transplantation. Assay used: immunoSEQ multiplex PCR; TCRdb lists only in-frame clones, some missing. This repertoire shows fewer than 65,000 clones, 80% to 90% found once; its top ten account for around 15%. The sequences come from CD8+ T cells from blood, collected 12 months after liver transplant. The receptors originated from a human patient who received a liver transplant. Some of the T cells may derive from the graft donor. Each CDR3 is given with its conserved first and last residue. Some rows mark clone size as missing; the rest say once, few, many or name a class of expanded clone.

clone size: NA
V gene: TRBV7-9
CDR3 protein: CASSFGLEEVAVVKNIQYF

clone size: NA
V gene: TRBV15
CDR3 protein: CATSRDTGLAYF

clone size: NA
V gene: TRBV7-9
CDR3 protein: CASSQGPNPLQETQYF

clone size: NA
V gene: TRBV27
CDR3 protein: CASSPGTGFGQPQHF

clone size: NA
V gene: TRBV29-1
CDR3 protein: CSVVGTGGFYGYTF

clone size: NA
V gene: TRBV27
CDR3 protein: CASSPGSNQPQHF

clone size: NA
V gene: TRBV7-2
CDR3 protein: CASSLARAVPYNEQFF

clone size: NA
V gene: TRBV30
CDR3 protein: CAWGGTGNGYTF

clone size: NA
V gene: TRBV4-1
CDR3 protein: CASSQEGQGRSQPQHF

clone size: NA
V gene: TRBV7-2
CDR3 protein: CASSFSTGLAETQYF

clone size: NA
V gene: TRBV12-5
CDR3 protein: CASGYDSLYEQYF

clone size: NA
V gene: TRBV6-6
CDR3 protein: CASSYSGALGYTF

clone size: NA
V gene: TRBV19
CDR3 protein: CASSPWTGGVSEKLFF

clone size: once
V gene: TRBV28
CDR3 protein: CASSLEDYEQYF

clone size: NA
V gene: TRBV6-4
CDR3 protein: CASSRSAEGSYNEQFF

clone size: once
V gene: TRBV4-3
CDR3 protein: CASSQDWPVEAPDTQYF

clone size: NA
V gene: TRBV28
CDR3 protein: CASSMTSGSYNEQFF

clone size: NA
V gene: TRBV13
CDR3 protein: CASSFGHGTEAFF

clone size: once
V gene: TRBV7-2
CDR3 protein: CASSPPFSPYEQYF

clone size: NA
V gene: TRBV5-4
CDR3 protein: CASSPLTSGRADTQYF

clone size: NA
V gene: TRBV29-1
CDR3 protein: CSVEVRNTEAFF

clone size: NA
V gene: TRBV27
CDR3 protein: CASRFGLAQYF

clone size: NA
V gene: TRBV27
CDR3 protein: CASSPSQGAAYNEQFF

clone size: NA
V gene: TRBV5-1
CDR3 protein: CASSLVGVTYEQYF

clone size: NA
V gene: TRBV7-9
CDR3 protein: CASSFSGRNTGELFF

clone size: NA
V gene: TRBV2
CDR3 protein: CASNIEVGAGYGYTF

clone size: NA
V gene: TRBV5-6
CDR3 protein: CASSFGGVQFF

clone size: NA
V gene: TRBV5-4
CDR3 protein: CASSLTPKDIVGNTIYF

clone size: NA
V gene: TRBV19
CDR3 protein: CASSTWTSLGPYNEQFF

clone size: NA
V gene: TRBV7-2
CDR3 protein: CASSLYNFDTQYF

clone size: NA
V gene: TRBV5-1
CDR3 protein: CASSAGLAVTINEQFF

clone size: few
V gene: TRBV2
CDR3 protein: CASRNMGSLYEQYF

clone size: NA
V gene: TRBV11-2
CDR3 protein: CASSSGQGQETQYF

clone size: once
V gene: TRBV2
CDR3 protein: CASIPGQTNTEAFF

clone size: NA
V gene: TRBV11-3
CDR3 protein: CASSPRGLGDEQYF

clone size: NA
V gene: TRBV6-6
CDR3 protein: CASSYGGGGTTYEQYF

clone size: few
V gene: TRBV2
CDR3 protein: CARGGVRKSEKLFF

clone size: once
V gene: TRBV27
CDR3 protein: CASSSAPDNKDTQYF

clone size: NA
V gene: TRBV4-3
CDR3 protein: CASSQEWQGGYNEQFF

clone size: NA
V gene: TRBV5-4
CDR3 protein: CASSDDSMNTEAFF

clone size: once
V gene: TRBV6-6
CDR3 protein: CASSWNGGYEQYF

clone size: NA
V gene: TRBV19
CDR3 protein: CATPGRRVGELFF

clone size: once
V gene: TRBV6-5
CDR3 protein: CASSSLAGAYEQYF

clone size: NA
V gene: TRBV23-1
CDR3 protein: CASSLGQGAEGEQYF

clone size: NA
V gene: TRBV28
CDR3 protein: CATARDRGVVEQYF